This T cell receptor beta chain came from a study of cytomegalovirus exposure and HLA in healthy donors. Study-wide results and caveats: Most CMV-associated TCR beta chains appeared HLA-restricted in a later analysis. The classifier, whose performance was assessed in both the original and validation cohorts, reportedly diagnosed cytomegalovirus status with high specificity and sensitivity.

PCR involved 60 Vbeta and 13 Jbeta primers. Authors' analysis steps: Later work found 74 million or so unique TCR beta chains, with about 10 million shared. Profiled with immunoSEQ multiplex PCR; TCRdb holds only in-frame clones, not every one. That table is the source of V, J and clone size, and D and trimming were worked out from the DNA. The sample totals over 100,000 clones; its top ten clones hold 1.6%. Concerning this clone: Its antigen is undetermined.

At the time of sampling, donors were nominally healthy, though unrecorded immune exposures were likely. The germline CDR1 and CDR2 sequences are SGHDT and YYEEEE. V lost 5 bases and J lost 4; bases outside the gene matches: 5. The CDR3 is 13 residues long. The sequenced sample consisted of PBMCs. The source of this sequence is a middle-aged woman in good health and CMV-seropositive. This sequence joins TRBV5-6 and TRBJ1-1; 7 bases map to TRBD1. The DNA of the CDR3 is TGTGCCAGCAGTGTGGGGACAGTCACTGAAGCTTTCTTT. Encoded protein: CASSVGTVTEAFF.